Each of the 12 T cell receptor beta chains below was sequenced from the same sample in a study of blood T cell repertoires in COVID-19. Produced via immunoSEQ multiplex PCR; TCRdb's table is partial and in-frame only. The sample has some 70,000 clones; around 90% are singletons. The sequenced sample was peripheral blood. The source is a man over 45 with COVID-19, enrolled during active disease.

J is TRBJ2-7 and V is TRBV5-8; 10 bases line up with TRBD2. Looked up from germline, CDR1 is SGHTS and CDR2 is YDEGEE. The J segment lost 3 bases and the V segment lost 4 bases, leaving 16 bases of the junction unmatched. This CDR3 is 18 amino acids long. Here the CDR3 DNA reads TGTGCCAGCAGCGGCGGACTAGCGGCATTCACAAACGGCTACGAGCAGTACTTC. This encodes CASSGGLAAFTNGYEQYF.

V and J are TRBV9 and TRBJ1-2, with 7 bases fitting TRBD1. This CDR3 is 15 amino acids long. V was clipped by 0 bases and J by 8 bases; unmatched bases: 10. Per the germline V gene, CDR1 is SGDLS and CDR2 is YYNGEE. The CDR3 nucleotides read TGTGCCAGCAGCGTAGCTTGGACAGGCCCGGGGGGCTACACCTTC. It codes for CASSVAWTGPGGYTF.

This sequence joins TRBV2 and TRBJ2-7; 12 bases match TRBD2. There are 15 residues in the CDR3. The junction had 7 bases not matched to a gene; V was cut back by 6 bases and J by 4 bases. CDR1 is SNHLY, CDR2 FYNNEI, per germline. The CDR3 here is CASRVRTSGNYEQYF. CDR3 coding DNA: TGTGCCAGCAGGGTAAGGACTAGCGGGAATTACGAGCAGTACTTC.

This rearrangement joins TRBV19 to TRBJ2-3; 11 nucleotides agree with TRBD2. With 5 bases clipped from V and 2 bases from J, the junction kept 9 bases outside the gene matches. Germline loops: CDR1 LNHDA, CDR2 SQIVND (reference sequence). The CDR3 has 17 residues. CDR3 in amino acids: CASSSETSGISTDTQYF. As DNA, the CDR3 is TGTGCCAGTAGTTCCGAGACTAGCGGGATCTCCACAGATACGCAGTATTTT.

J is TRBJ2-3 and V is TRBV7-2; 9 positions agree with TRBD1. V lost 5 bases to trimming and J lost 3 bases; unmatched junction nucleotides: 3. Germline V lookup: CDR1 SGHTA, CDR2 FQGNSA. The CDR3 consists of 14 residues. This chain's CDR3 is CASSLGQGTDTQYF. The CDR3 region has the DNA TGTGCCAGCAGCCTGGGACAGGGTACAGATACGCAGTATTTT.

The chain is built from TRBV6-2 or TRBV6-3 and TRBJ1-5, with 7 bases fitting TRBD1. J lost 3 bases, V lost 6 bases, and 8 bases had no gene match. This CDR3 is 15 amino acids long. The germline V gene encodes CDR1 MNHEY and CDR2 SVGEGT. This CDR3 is CASSQTGATNQPQHF. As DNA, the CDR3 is TGTGCCAGCAGCCAAACAGGGGCCACCAATCAGCCCCAGCATTTT.

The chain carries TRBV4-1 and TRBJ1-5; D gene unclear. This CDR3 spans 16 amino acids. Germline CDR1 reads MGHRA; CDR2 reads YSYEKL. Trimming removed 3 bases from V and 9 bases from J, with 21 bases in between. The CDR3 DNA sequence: TGCGCCAGCAGCCATACCCTCTGGGCAGGTCCAGGGCCCCAGCATTTT. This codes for CASSHTLWAGPGPQHF.

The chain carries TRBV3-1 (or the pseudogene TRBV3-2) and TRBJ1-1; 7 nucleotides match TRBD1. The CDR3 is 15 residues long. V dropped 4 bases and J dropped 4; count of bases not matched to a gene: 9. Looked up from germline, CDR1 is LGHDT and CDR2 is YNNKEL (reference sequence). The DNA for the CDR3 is TGTGCCAGCAGCCTTCGACAGGGTGGTGGCACTGAAGCTTTCTTT. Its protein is CASSLRQGGGTEAFF.

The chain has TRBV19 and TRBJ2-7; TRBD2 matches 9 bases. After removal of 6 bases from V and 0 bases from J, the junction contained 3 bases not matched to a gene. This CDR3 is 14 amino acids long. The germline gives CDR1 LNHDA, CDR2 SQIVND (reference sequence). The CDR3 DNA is TGTGCCAGTAGCTTAGCGGGAGCCTCCTACGAGCAGTACTTC. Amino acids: CASSLAGASYEQYF.

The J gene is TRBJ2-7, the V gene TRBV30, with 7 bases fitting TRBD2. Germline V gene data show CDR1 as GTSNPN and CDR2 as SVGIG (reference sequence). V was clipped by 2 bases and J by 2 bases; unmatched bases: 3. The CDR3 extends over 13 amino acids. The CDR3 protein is CAWSRGSAYEQYF. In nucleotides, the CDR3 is TGTGCCTGGAGTCGCGGGAGCGCCTACGAGCAGTACTTC.

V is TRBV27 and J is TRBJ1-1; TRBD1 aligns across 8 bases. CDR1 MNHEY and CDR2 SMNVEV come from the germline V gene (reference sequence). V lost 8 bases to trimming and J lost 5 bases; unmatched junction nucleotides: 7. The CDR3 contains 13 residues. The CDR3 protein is CASSQGGRTEAFF. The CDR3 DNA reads TGTGCCAGCTCACAGGGGGGAAGGACTGAAGCTTTCTTT.

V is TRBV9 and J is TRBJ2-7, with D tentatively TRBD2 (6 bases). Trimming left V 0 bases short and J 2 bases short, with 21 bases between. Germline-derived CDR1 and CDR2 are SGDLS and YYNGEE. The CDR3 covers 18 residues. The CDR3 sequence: CASSVEPIVGGSTYEQYF. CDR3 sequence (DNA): TGTGCCAGCAGCGTAGAACCCATAGTGGGGGGTTCGACCTACGAGCAGTACTTC. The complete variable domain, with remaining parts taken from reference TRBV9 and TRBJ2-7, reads DSGVTQTPKHLITATGQRVTLRCSPRSGDLSVYWYQQSLDQGLQFLIQYYNGEERAKGNILERFSAQQFPDLHSELNLSSLELGDSALYFCASSVEPIVGGSTYEQYFGPGTRLTVT.